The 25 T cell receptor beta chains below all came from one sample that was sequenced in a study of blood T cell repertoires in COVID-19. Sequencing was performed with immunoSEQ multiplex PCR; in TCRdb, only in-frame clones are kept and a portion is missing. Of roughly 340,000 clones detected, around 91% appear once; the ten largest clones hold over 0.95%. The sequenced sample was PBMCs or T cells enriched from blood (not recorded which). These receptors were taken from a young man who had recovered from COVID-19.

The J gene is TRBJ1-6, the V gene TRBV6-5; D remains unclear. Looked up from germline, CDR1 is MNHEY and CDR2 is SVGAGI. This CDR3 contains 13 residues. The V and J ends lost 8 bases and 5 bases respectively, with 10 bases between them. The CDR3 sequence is CASGRRNNSPLHF. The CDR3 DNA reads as TGTGCCAGCGGGCGACGGAATAATTCACCCCTCCACTTT.

The DNA for the CDR3 is TGCGCCAGCAGTGGGGCTAGCGGGAGCTTCCCGGACTACGAGCAGTACTTC. The encoded protein is CASSGASGSFPDYEQYF. The chain carries TRBV10-1 and TRBJ2-7; 10 positions agree with TRBD2. Germline assignment: CDR1 WNHNN and CDR2 SYGVQD (reference sequence). This CDR3 has 17 amino acids. The junction had 12 bases not matched to a gene; V was cut back by 4 bases and J by 3 bases.

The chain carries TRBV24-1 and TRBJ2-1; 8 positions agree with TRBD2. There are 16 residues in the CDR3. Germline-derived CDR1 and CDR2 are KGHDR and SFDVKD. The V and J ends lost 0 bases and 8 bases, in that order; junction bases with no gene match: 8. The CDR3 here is CATSDLGGRTGDEQFF. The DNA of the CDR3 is TGTGCCACCAGTGATTTGGGCGGGAGGACTGGGGATGAGCAGTTCTTC.

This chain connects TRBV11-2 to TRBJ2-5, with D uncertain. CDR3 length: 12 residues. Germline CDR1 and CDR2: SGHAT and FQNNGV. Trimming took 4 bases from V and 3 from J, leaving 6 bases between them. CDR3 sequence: CASSYYEETQYF. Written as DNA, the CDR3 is TGTGCCAGCAGCTACTATGAAGAGACCCAGTACTTC.

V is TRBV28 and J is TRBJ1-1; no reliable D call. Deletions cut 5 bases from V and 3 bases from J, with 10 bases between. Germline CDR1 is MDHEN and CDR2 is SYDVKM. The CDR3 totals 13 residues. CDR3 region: CASSDRGDTEAFF. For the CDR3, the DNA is TGTGCCAGCAGTGATCGCGGGGACACTGAAGCTTTCTTT.

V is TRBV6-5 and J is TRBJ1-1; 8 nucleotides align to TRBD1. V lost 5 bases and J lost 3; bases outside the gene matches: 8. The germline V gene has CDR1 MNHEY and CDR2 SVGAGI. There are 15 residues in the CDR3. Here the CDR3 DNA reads TGTGCCAGCAGTCGGACAGGGCTAGTTGACACTGAAGCTTTCTTT. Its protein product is CASSRTGLVDTEAFF.

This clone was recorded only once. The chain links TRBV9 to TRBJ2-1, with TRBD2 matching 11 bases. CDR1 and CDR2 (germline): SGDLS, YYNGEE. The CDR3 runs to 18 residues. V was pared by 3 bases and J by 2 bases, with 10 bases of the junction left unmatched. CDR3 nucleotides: TGTGCCAGCAGCGGAGGAAACCCGGGACTAGCGGCCTACAATGAGCAGTTCTTC. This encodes CASSGGNPGLAAYNEQFF.

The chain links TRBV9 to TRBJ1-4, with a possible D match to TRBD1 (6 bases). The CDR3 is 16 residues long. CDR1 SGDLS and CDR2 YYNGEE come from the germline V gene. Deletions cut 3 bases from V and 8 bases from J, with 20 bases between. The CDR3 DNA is TGTGCCAGCAGCGGATCCGGACGGGCCCAGGGGGAAAAACTGTTTTTT. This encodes CASSGSGRAQGEKLFF.

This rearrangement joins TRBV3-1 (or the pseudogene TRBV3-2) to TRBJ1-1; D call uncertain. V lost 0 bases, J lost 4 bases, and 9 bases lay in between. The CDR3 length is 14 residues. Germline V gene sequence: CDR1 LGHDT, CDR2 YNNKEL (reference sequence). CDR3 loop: CASSQDRGLTEAFF. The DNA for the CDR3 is TGTGCCAGCAGCCAAGATCGGGGTCTCACTGAAGCTTTCTTT.

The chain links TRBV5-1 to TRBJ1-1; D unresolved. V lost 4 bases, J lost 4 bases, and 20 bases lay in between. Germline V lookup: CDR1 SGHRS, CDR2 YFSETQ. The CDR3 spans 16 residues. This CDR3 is CASSPDVAWAGTEAFF. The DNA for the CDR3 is TGCGCCAGCAGCCCGGATGTAGCCTGGGCGGGCACTGAAGCTTTCTTT.

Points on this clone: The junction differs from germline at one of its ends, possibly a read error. CDR3 DNA: TGTGCCAGCAGCTTGGGGAGCGGCGATTCAGAGACGCAGTATTTT. Protein product: CASSLGSGDSETQYF. The J gene is TRBJ2-3, the V gene TRBV7-9; TRBD2 might be the D (5 bases). Germline CDR1 SEHNR, CDR2 FQNEAQ (reference sequence). This CDR3 region has 15 residues.

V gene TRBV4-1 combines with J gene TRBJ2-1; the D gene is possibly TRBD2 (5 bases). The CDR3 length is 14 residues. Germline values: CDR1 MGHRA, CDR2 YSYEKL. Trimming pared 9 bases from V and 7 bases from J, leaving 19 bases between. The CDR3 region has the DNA TGCGCCAGTCGGAACCGGGAAAGCGGTAATGAGCAGTTCTTC. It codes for CASRNRESGNEQFF.

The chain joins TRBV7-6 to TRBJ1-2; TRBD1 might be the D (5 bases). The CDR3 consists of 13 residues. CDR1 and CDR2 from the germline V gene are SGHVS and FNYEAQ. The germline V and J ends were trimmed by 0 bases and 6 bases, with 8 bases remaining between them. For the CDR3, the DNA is TGTGCCAGCAGCTTAGCACAGGAGAATGGCTACACCTTC. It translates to CASSLAQENGYTF.

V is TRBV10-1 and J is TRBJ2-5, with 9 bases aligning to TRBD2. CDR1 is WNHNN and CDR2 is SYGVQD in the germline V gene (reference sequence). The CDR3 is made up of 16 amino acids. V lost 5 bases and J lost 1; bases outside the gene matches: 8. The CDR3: CASSKFAGGSQETQYF. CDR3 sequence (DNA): TGCGCCAGCAGTAAATTCGCGGGGGGGTCCCAAGAGACCCAGTACTTC.

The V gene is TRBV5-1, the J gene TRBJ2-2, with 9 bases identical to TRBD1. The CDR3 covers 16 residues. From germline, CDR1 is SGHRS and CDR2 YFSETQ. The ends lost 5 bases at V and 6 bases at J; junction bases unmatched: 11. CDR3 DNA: TGCGCCAGCAGTCTAAAGCCGGGACAGGGCTCCGGGGAGCTGTTTTTT. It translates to CASSLKPGQGSGELFF.

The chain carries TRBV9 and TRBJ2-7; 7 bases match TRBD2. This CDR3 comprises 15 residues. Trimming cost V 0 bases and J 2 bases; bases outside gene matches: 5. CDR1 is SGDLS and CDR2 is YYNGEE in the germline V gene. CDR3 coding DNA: TGTGCCAGCAGCGTAGCAGCGGGGCCGGCCTACGAGCAGTACTTC. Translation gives CASSVAAGPAYEQYF.

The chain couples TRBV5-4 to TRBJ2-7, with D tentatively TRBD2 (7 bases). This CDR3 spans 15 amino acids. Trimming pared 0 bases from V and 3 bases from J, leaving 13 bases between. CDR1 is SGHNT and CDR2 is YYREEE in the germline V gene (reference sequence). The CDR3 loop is CASSLAKGGGYEQYF. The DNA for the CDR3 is TGTGCCAGCAGCTTGGCCAAAGGGGGGGGCTACGAGCAGTACTTC. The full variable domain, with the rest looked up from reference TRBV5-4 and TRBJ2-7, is ETGVTQSPTHLIKTRGQQVTLRCSSQSGHNTVSWYQQALGQGPQFIFQYYREEENGRGNFPPRFSGLQFPNYSSELNVNALELDDSALYLCASSLAKGGGYEQYFGPGTRLTVT.

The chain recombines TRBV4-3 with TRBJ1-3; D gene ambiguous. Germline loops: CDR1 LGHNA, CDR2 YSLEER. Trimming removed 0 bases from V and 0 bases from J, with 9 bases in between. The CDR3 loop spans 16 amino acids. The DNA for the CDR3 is TGCGCCAGCAGCCAAGATCCCCCAGGCTCTGGAAACACCATATATTTT. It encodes CASSQDPPGSGNTIYF.

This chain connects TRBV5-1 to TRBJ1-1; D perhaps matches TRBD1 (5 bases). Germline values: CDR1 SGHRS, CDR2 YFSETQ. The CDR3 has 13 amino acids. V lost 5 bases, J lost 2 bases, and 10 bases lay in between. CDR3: CASRIGQNTEAFF. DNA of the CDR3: TGCGCCAGCAGGATAGGACAAAACACTGAAGCTTTCTTT.

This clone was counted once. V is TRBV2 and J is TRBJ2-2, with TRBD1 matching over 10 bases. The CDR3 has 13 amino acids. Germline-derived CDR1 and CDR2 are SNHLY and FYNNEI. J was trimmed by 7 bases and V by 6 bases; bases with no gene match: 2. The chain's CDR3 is CASRGQGHGELFF. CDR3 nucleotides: TGTGCCAGCAGGGGACAGGGGCACGGGGAGCTGTTTTTT.

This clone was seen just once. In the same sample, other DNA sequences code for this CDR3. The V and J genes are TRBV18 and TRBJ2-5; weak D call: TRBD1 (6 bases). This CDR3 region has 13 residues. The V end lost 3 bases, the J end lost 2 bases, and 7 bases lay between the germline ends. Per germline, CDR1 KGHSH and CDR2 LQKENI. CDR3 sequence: CASSPGQQETQYF. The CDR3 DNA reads TGTGCCAGCTCACCCGGACAGCAAGAGACCCAGTACTTC.

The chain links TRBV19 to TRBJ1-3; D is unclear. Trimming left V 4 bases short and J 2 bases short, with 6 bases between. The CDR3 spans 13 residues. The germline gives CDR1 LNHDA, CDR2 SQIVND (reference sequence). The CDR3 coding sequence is TGTGCCAGTAGTACTTCCGCTGGAAACACCATATATTTT. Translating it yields CASSTSAGNTIYF.

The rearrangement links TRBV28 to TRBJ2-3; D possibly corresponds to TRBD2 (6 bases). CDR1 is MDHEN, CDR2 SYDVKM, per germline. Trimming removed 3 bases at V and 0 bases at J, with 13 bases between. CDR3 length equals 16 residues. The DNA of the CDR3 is TGTGCCAGCAGTTTTCAGCTCGGGAGAAGCACAGATACGCAGTATTTT. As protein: CASSFQLGRSTDTQYF.

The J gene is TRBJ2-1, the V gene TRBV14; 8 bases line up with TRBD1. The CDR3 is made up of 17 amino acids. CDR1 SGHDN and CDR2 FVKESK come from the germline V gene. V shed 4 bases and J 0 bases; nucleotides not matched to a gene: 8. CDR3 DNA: TGTGCCAGCAGCCTCAGGGGGCTATCCCTCTCCTACAATGAGCAGTTCTTC. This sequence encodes CASSLRGLSLSYNEQFF. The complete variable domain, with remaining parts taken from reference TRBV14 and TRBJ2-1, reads EAGVTQFPSHSVIEKGQTVTLRCDPISGHDNLYWYRRVMGKEIKFLLHFVKESKQDESGMPNNRFLAERTGGTYSTLKVQPAELEDSGVYFCASSLRGLSLSYNEQFFGPGTRLTVL.

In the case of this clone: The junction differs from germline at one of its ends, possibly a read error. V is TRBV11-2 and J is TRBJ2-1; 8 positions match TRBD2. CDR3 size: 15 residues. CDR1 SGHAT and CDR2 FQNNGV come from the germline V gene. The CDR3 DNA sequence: TGTGCCAGCAGCTTGGGCGTGCAGGGGACTAGTCTCTTGATCTTC. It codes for CASSLGVQGTSLLIF.